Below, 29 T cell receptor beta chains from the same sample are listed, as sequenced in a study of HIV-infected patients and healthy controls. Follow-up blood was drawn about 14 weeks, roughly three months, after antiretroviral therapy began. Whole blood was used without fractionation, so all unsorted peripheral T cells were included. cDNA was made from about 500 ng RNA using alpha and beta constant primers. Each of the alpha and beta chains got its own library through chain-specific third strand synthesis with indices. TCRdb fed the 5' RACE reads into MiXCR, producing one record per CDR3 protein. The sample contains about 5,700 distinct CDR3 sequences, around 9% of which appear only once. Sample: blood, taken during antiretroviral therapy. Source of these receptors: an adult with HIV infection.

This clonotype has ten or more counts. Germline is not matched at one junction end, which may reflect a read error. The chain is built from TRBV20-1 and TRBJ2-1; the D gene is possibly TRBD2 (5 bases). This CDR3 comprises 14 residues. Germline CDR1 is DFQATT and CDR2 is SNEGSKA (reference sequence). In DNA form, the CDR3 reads TGCAGTGCGAGAGGAGGTAGCTCCTACAATGAGCAGTTCTTC. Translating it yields CSARGGSSYNEQFF.

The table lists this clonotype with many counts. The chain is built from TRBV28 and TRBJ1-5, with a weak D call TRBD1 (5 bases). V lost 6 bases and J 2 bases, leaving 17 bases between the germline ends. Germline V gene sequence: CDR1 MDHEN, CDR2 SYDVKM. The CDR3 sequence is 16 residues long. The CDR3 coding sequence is TGTGCCAGCAGGACCCATTACAGGTCGGGCAATCAGCCCCAGCATTTT. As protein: CASRTHYRSGNQPQHF.

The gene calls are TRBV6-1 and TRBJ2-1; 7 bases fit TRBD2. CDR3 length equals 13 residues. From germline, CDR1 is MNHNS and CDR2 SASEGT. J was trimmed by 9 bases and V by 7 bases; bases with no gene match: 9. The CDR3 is CASKNGAGTEQFF. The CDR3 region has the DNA TGTGCCAGCAAGAATGGAGCGGGAACTGAGCAGTTCTTC.

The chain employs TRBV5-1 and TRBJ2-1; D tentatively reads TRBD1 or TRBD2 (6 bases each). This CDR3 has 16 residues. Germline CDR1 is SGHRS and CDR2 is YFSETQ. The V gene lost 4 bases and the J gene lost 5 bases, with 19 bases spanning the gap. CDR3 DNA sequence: TGCGCCAGCAGCCCCCGGGGGCAGAGGGGCCACAATGAGCAGTTCTTC. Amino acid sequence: CASSPRGQRGHNEQFF.

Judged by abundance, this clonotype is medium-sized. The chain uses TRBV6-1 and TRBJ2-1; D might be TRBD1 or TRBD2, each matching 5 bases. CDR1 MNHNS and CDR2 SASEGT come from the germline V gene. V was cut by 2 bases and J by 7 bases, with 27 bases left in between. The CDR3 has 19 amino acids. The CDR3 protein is CASSESGILPGYNGNEQFF. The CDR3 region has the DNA TGTGCCAGCAGTGAATCAGGGATCTTACCGGGATACAACGGGAATGAGCAGTTCTTC.

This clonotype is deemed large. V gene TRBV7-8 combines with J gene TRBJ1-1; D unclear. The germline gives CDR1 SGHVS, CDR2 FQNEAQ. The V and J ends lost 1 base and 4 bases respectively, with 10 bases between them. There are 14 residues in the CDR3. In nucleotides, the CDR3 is TGTGCCAGCAGCTTAGGAATAGCGACCACTGAAGCTTTCTTT. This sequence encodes CASSLGIATTEAFF.

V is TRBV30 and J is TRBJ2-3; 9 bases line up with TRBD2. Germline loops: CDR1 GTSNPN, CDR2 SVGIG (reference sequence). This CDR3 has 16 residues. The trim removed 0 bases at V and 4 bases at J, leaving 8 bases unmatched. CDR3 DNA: TGTGCCTGGAGTGTAATACTAGCGGGCTTGGCAGATACGCAGTATTTT. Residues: CAWSVILAGLADTQYF.

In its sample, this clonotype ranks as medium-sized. CDR3 nucleotides: TGTGCCAGTAGTGGCAGCAATGAGCAGTTCTTC. Translating it yields CASSGSNEQFF. The rearrangement joins TRBV19 to TRBJ2-1; D gene ambiguous. This CDR3 spans 11 amino acids. CDR1 and CDR2 from the germline V gene are LNHDA and SQIVND (reference sequence). Trimming took off 5 bases at V and 6 bases at J, with 5 bases between the two ends.

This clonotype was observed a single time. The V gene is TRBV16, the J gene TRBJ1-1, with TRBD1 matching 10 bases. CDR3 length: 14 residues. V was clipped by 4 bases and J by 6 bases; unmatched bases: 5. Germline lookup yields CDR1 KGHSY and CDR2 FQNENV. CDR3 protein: CASSPGTGVAEAFF. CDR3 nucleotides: TGTGCCAGCAGCCCGGGGACAGGGGTCGCTGAAGCTTTCTTT.

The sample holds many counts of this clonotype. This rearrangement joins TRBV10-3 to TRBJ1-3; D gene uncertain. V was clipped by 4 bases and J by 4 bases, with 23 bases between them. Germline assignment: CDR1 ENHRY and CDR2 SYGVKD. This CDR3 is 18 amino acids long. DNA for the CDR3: TGTGCCATCAGTGCCCCCGCGGCAGATTCAGCCTGGGGAAACACCATATATTTT. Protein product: CAISAPAADSAWGNTIYF.

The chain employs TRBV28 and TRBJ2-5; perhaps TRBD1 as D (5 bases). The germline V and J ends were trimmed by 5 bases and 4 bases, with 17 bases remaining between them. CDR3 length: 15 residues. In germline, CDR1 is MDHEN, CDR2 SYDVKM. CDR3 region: CASSPPAGYRETQYF. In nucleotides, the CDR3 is TGTGCCAGCAGTCCCCCCGCAGGGTATAGAGAGACCCAGTACTTC.

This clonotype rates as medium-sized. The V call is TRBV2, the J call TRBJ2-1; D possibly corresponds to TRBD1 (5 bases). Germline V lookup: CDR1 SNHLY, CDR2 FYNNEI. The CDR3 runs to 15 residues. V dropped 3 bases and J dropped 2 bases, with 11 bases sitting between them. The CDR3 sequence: CASSDQGLPYNEQFF. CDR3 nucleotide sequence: TGTGCCAGCAGTGACCAGGGCCTTCCCTACAATGAGCAGTTCTTC.

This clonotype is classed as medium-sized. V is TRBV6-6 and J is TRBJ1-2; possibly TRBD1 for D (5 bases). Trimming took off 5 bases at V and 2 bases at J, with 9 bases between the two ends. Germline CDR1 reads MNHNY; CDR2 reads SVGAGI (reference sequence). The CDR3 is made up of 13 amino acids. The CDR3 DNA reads TGTGCCAGCAGTAGACAGAGAAACTATGGCTACACCTTC. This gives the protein CASSRQRNYGYTF.

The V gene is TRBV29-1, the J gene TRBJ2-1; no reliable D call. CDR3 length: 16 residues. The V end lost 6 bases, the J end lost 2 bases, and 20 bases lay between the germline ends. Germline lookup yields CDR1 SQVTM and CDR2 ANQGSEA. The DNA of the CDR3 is TGCAGCGTCGTACTTCTAACAGAAAACCCCTACAATGAGCAGTTCTTC. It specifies CSVVLLTENPYNEQFF.

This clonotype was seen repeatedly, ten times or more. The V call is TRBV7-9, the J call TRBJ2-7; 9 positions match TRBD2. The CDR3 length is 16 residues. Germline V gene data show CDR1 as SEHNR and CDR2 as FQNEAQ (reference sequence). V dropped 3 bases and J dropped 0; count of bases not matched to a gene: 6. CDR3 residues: CASSFVAGVYSYEQYF. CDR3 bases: TGTGCCAGCAGCTTCGTAGCGGGAGTGTACTCCTACGAGCAGTACTTC.

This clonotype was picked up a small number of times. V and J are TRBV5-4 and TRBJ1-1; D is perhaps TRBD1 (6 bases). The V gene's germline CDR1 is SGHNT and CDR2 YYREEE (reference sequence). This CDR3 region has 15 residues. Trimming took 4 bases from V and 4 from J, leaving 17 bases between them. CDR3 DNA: TGTGCCAGCAGCCCCCCAAGGGGGTTGAGCACTGAAGCTTTCTTT. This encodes CASSPPRGLSTEAFF. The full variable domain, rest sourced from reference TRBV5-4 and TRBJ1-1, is ETGVTQSPTHLIKTRGQQVTLRCSSQSGHNTVSWYQQALGQGPQFIFQYYREEENGRGNFPPRFSGLQFPNYSSELNVNALELDDSALYLCASSPPRGLSTEAFFGQGTRLTVV.

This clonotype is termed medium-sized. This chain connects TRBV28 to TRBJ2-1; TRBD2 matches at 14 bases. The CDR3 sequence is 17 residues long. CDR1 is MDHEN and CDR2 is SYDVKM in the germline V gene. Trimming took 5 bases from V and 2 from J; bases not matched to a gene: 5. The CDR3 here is CASSPVGLAGAYNEQFF. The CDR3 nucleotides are TGTGCCAGCAGTCCTGTGGGACTAGCGGGAGCCTACAATGAGCAGTTCTTC.

This chain's CDR3 is CASSPAGVTYNEQFF. The CDR3 DNA reads as TGCGCCAGCAGCCCGGCGGGGGTAACGTACAATGAGCAGTTCTTC. The J gene is TRBJ2-1, the V gene TRBV5-1, with 7 bases fitting TRBD2. Trimming took 4 bases from V and 4 from J; bases not matched to a gene: 8. The germline V gene has CDR1 SGHRS and CDR2 YFSETQ. The CDR3 extends over 15 amino acids. The full variable domain, completed using reference TRBV5-1 and TRBJ2-1, is KAGVTQTPRYLIKTRGQQVTLSCSPISGHRSVSWYQQTPGQGLQFLFEYFSETQRNKGNFPGRFSGRQFSNSRSEMNVSTLELGDSALYLCASSPAGVTYNEQFFGPGTRLTVL.

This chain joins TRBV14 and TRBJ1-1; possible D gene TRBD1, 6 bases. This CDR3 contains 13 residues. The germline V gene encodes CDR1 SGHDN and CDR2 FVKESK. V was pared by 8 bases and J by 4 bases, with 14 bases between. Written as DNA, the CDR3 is TGTGCCAGCGGTAAGCAGGGGCCCACTGAAGCTTTCTTT. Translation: CASGKQGPTEAFF.

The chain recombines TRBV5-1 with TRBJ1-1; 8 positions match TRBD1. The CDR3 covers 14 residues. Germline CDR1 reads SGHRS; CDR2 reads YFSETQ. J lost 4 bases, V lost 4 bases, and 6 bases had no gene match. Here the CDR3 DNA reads TGCGCCAGCAGCGTACAGGGGGGGAGCACTGAAGCTTTCTTT. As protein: CASSVQGGSTEAFF.

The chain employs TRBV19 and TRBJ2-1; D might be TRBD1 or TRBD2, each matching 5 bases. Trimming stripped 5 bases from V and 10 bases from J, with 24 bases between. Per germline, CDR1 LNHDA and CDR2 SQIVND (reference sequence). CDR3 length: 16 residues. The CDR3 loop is CASSPLPAAGPGEQFF. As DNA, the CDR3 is TGTGCCAGTAGTCCTCTCCCAGCGGCAGGGCCGGGAGAGCAGTTCTTC.

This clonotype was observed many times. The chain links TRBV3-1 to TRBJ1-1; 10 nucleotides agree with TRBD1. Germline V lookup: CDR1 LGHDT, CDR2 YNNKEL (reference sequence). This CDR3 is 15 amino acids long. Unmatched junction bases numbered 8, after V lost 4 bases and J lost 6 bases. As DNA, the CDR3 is TGTGCCAGCAGCCTCCGACAGGGGGCGAGGGCTGAAGCTTTCTTT. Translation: CASSLRQGARAEAFF.

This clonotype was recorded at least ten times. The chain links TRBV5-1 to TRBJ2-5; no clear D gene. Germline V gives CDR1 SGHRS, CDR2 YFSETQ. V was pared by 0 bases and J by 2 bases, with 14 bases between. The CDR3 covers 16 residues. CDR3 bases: TGCGCCAGCAGCTTGGCCGGGTTGGCGGTACAAGAGACCCAGTACTTC. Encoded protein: CASSLAGLAVQETQYF.

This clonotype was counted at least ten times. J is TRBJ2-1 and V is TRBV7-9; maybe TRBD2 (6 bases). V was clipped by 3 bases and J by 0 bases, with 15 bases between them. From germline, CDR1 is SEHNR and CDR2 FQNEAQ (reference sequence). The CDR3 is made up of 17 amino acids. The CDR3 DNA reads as TGTGCCAGCAGCTTTTATCTAGCGCTTAGCTCCTACAATGAGCAGTTCTTC. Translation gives CASSFYLALSSYNEQFF. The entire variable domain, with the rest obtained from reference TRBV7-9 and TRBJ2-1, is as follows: DTGVSQNPRHKITKRGQNVTFRCDPISEHNRLYWYRQTLGQGPEFLTYFQNEAQLEKSRLLSDRFSAERPKGSFSTLEIQRTEQGDSAMYLCASSFYLALSSYNEQFFGPGTRLTVL.

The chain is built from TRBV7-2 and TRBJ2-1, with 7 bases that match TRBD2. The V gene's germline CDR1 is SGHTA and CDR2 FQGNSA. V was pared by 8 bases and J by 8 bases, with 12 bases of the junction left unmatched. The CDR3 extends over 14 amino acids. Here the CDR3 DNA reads TGTGCCAGCCGTTTGGGAGGGATGGCCTATGAGCAGTTCTTC. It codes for CASRLGGMAYEQFF.

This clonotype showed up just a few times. Here the CDR3 reads CASSYSVGIYEQYF. The DNA of the CDR3 is TGTGCCAGCAGTTACTCAGTTGGAATCTACGAGCAGTACTTC. The J gene is TRBJ2-7, the V gene TRBV6-6; D is unclear. V gave up 0 bases and J gave up 3 bases, with 9 bases separating them. The CDR3 is 14 amino acids. Per the germline V gene, CDR1 is MNHNY and CDR2 is SVGAGI (reference sequence).

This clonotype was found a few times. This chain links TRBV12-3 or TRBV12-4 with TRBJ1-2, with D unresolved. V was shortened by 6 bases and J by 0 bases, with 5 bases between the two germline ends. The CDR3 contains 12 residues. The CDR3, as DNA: TGTGCCAGCAGCCCTTCTAACTATGGCTACACCTTC. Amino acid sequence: CASSPSNYGYTF.

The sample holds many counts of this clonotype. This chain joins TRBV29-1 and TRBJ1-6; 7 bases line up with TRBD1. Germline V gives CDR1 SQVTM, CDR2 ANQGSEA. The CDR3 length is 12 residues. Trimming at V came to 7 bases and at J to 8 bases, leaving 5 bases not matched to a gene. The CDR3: CSARQGDSPLHF. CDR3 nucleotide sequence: TGCAGCGCGAGACAGGGCGATTCACCCCTCCACTTT.

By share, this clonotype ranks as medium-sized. In nucleotides, the CDR3 is TGTGCCAGCAGTATGGTCGCTGAAGCTTTCTTT. Its protein product is CASSMVAEAFF. J is TRBJ1-1 and V is TRBV11-2; D remains unclear. The CDR3 spans 11 residues. V was trimmed by 6 bases and J by 6 bases, leaving 8 bases between them. CDR1 SGHAT and CDR2 FQNNGV come from the germline V gene.